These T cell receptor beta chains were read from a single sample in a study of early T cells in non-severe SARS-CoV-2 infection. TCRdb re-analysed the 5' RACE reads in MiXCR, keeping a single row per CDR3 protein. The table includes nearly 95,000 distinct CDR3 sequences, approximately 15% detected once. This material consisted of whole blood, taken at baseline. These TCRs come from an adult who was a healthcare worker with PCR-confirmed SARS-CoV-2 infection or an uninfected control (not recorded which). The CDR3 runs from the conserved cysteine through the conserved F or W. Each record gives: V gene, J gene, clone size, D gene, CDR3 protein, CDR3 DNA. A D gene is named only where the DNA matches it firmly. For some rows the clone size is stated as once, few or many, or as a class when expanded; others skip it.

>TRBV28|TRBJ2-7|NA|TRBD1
CASNPSGQGYEQYF
TGTGCCAGCAATCCGTCGGGACAGGGTTACGAGCAGTACTTC
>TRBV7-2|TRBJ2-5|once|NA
CASSLRGRGEETQYF
TGTGCCAGCAGCCTTCGAGGCCGGGGCGAAGAGACCCAGTACTTC
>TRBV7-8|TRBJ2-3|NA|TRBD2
CASSQRPGLLASTQYF
TGTGCCAGCAGCCAAAGACCGGGACTACTTGCATCTACGCAGTATTTT
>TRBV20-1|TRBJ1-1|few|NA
CSARVRINRAEAFF
TGCAGTGCTAGAGTACGGATTAACAGGGCTGAAGCTTTCTTT
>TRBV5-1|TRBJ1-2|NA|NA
CASSPNPQDGHGYTF
TGCGCCAGCAGCCCGAACCCCCAGGACGGCCATGGCTACACCTTC
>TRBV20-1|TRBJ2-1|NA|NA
CSAAGGSYNEQFF
TGCAGTGCGGCGGGTGGCTCCTACAATGAGCAGTTCTTC
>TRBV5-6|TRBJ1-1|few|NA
CASSLGARGFGAFF
TGTGCCAGCAGCTTGGGTGCGCGAGGTTTCGGAGCTTTCTTT
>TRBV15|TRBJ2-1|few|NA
CATSRVRTGRLYNEQFF
TGTGCCACCAGCAGAGTCAGAACCGGGAGACTTTACAATGAGCAGTTCTTC
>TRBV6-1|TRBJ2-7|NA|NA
CASSARHGYEQYF
TGTGCCAGCAGTGCCCGACACGGCTACGAGCAGTACTTC
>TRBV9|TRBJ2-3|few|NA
CASSDGREDTQYF
TGTGCCAGCAGCGATGGTAGAGAAGATACGCAGTATTTT
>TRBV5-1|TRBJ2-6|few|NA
CASSGTASSGANVLTF
TGCGCCAGCTCCGGGACGGCAAGCTCTGGGGCCAACGTCCTGACTTTC
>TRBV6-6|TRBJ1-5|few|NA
CASGTAGYQPQHF
TGTGCCAGCGGGACTGCGGGGTATCAGCCCCAGCATTTT
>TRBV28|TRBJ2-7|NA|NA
CASSSDFPSDEQYF
TGTGCCAGCAGCTCCGATTTTCCCTCGGACGAGCAGTACTTC
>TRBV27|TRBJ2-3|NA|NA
CASSPRLRFEGHDTQYF
TGTGCCAGCAGTCCCCGTTTAAGGTTTGAAGGCCACGATACGCAGTATTTT
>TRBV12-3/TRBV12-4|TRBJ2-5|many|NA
CASTPGAWETQYF
TGTGCCAGCACCCCGGGGGCCTGGGAGACCCAGTACTTC
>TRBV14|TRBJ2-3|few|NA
CASSQSVLAGDTQYF
TGTGCCAGCAGCCAATCCGTACTAGCCGGCGATACGCAGTATTTT
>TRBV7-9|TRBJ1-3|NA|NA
CASSLAQDSSGNTIYF
TGTGCCAGCAGCTTAGCACAGGACAGCTCTGGAAACACCATATATTTT
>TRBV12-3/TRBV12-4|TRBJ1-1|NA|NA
CASSRPGDTEAFF
TGTGCCAGCAGCCGCCCGGGGGACACTGAAGCTTTCTTT
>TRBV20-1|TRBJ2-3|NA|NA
CSARADSDSTLGDTQYF
TGCAGTGCTAGAGCGGACTCGGACAGCACTTTGGGGGATACGCAGTATTTT
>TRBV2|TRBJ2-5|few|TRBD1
CASGRDRALETQYF
TGTGCCAGCGGCCGGGACAGGGCATTGGAGACCCAGTACTTC
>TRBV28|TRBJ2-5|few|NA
CASRRGQETQYF
TGTGCCAGCAGAAGGGGCCAAGAGACCCAGTACTTC
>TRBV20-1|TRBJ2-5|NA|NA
CSARTEETQYF
TGCAGTGCGCGGACAGAAGAGACCCAGTACTTC
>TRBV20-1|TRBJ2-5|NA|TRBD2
CSARSPSGGETQYF
TGCAGTGCTAGATCCCCTAGCGGAGGGGAGACCCAGTACTTC
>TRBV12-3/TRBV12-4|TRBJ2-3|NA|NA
CASSSDQVGTDTQYF
TGTGCCAGCAGCTCAGATCAGGTTGGCACAGATACGCAGTATTTT
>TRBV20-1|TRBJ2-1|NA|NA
CSARDPLGGNEQFF
TGCAGTGCTAGAGATCCCCTAGGGGGCAATGAGCAGTTCTTC